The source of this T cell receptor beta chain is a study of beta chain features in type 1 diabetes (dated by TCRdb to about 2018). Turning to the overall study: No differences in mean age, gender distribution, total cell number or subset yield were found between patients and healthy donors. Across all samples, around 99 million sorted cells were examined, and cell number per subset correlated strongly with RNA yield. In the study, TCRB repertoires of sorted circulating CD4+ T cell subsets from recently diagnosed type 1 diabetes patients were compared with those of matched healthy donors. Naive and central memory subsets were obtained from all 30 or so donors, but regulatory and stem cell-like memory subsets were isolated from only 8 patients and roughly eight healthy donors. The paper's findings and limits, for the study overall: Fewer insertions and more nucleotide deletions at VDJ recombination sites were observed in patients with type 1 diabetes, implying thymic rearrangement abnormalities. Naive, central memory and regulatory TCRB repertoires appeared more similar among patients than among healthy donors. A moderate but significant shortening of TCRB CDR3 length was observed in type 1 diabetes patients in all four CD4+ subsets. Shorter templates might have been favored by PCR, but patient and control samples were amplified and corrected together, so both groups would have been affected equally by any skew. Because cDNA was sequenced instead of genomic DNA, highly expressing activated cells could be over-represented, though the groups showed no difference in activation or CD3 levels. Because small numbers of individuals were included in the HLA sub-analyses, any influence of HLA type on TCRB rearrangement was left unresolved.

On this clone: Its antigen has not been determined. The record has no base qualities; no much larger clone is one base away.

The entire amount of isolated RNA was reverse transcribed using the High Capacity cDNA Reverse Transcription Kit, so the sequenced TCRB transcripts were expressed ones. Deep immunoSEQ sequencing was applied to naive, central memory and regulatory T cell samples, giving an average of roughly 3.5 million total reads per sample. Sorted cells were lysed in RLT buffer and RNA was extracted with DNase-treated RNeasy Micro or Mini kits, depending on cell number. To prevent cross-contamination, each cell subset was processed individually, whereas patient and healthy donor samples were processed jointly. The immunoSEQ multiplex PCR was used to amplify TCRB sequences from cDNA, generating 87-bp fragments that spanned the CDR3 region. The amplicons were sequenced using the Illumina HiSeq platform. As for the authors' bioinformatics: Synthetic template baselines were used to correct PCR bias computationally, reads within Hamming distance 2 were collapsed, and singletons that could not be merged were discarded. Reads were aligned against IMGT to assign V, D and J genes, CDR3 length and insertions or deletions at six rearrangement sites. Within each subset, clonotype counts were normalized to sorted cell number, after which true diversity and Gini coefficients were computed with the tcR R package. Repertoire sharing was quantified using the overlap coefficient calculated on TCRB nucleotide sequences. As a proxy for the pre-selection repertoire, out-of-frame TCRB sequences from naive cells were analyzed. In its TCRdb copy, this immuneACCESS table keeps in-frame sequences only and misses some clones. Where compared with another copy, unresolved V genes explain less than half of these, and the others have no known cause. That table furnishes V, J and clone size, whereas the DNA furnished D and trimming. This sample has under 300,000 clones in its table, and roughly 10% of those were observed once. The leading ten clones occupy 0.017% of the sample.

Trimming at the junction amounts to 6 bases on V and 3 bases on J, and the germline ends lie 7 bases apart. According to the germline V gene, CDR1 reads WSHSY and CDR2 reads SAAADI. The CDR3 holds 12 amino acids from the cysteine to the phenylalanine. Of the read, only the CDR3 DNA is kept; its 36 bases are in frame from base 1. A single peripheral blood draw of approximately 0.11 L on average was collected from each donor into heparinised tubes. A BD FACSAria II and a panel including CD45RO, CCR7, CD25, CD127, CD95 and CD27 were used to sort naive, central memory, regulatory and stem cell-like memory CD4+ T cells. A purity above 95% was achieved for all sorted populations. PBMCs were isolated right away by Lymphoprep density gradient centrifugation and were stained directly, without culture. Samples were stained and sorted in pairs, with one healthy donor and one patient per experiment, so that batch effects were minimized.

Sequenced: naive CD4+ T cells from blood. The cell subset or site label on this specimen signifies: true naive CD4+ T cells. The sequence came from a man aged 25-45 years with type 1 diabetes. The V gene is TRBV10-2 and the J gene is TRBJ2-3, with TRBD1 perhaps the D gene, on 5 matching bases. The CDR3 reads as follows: CASRRQTDTQYF. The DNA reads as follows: TGCGCCAGCAGAAGACAGACAGATACGCAGTATTTT.